This T cell receptor beta chain came from a study of shared clonotypes between healthy human individuals (dated by TCRdb to 2018 to 2020). Notes on the research overall: The cohort comprised two women and three men aged 18 to 49 years. For each donor, three plates each were used for CD4 naive and CD4 memory, two plates were used for CD8 naive, and one plate was used for CD8 memory. Blood TCR repertoires of a handful of healthy adults were deeply sequenced to estimate repertoire size and the extent of clonotype sharing between individuals. Different laboratories and diverse techniques were used to prepare libraries and sequence TCR repertoires, to increase sequencing depth and limit assay-specific biases. Between about 0.8 and 9 billion PBMCs per donor were obtained by leukapheresis.

TCR CDR3 regions were amplified from genomic DNA by multiplex PCR using the deep immunoSEQ assay. Genomic DNA extracted from each cell subset was distributed evenly over all wells of several immunoSEQ 96-well plates, and each plate served as one replicate. Each replicate PCR for sorted subsets received around 200 ng genomic DNA, equal to about 30,000 T cell genomes. The purified libraries were quantified using a Qubit 3.0 fluorometer, sized with a Bioanalyzer 2100, and then quantified again using the KAPA Library Quantification kit. A separate single-read 150-cycle Illumina NextSeq 550 flow cell was used to sequence each immunoSEQ 96-well plate. Under the source paper's analysis protocol: The immunoSEQ output contained only junctional sequences without quality scores, so filtering could not match that applied to full-length reads. Sequences were annotated with PyIR, a Python wrapper for IgBLAST v1.9, using IMGT germline references to assign V/J genes and CDR3. Reads with weak V/J assignments (E-value above 1e-6), missing CDR3, stop codons, out-of-frame junctions, or ambiguous translated residues were removed. V3J clonotypes were defined as sequences sharing the same inferred V gene, J gene, and CDR3 amino acid sequence. Percentage overlap between repertoires was computed as shared unique clonotypes divided by the size of the smaller repertoire. Richness of each repertoire was evaluated using RTK rarefaction, the Chao1 estimator, and Recon v2.1 estimates of unobserved clonotypes. For all TCRbeta clonotypes obtained by the gDNA method from a few donors, generation probabilities were computed with OLGA. TCRdb carries this immuneACCESS record with in-frame sequences only. Its versions omit some clonotypes, under half of them owing to an unresolved V gene in the studies checked, with the rest unexplained. D and trimming were read from the DNA, whereas the V and J calls and clone size are those reported in that table. This sample comprises about 2.3 million clones, roughly 92% of them detected only once. The ten largest clones add up to around 0.4% of the sample.

What the authors observed across the whole study: About 5% of naive CD4, roughly 3.6% of naive CD8, 2.3% of memory CD4, and approximately 0.39% of memory CD8 clonotypes were shared across a few donors. Larger estimated clonotype richness was generally found for naive subsets than for memory subsets. Incomplete sequencing was indicated by rarefaction of sorted-subset datasets, despite the large sequencing depth. Sampling was limited to blood, and TCR repertoires in tissue likely differ from TCR repertoires in blood. Pairwise subsampling indicated that sequencing depth was expected to affect the degree of clonotype sharing among donors. Compared with non-shared clonotypes, clonotypes shared by all four sorted-subset donors had higher generation probabilities. Because the study included only a small number of donors, the genetic and exposure-history diversity represented was limited.

The germline V gene yields SGHRS for CDR1 and YFSETQ for CDR2. V trim: 0 bases; J trim: 4 bases; unmatched bases: 9. The CDR3 sequence holds 17 residues, the cysteine and phenylalanine included. Solely the CDR3 DNA is kept, with 51 bases framed from the first base. As concerns this clone: Its antigen remains undetermined. No much larger clonotype is one base removed from it; base qualities were not supplied.

The donors were healthy, HIV-negative adults who had no recently reported acute infections or vaccinations. All donors were Caucasian adults living in Nashville, Tennessee, USA. Magnetic negative selection was used to enrich CD4+ T cells, after which naive cells were positively selected on CD45RA and the negative fraction became the memory subset. After blood collection by leukapheresis, PBMCs were isolated using Ficoll-Histopaque density gradient centrifugation and then cryopreserved in the vapor phase of liquid nitrogen. Analytical flow cytometry was used to check the purity and quantity of every magnetically sorted T cell population. Genomic DNA was isolated from each sorted fraction and quantified by UV absorbance on a Nanodrop 2000c.

The chain is assembled from TRBV5-1 and TRBJ2-1; TRBD1 matches 8 bases in the middle. Specimen: naive CD4+ T cells from PBMCs. The intended sense of this specimen's cell subset or site label: CD45RA+ positively selected. The TCR was taken from a man aged 18 to 35 in good health. Some clones in this sample may be carry-over from other donors' samples. The nucleotides read TGCGCCAGCAGCTTGGTCTCGACAGGGGCCGTGTACAATGAGCAGTTCTTC. This translates into CASSLVSTGAVYNEQFF.